The 20 T cell receptor beta chains below all came from one sample that was sequenced in a study of beta chain features in type 1 diabetes. Findings and limits, study-wide: TCRB CDR3 length was moderately but significantly reduced in all four CD4+ subsets of Type 1 diabetes patients.

The entirety of the isolated RNA underwent reverse transcription, so expressed TCRB transcripts were sequenced. Profiling relied on immunoSEQ multiplex PCR, and the TCRdb table lists in-frame clones only, not all of them. The sample has nearly 700,000 clones; about an eighth are singletons. These receptors are not linked to any known antigen. Sequencing was carried out using naive CD4+ T cells from blood. The receptors shown here come from a man younger than 35 with type 1 diabetes.

Only a few counts were recorded for this clone. CDR3 bases: TGTGCCAGCAGCCCCCGGACTACGGAAGAGACCCAGTACTTC. Protein product: CASSPRTTEETQYF. V and J are TRBV9 and TRBJ2-5, with D possibly being TRBD2 (6 bases). V lost 4 bases to trimming and J lost 3 bases, with 13 bases between them. Germline assignment: CDR1 SGDLS and CDR2 YYNGEE. The CDR3 contains 14 residues.

This clone came up a few times. The chain recombines TRBV25-1 with TRBJ1-5; no clear D gene. The V end lost 5 bases, the J end lost 2 bases, and 7 bases lay between the germline ends. The CDR3 is 13 residues long. CDR1 is MGHDK and CDR2 is SYGVNS in the germline V gene. The chain's CDR3 is CASSKTGNQPQHF. The CDR3 DNA sequence: TGTGCCAGCAGTAAAACAGGCAATCAGCCCCAGCATTTT.

This clone occurred a few times. V is TRBV10-3 and J is TRBJ2-7; D is uncertain. The ends were cut back, 0 bases at V and 5 bases at J, with 8 bases in the middle. The CDR3 covers 13 residues. Germline assignment: CDR1 ENHRY and CDR2 SYGVKD. CDR3 coding DNA: TGTGCCATCAGTGAGTCGGCCTACGACGAGCAGTACTTC. Protein product: CAISESAYDEQYF.

This clone was detected a few times. V gene TRBV18 combines with J gene TRBJ1-2, with D unresolved. From germline, CDR1 is KGHSH and CDR2 LQKENI. This CDR3 comprises 13 residues. Trimming left V 3 bases short and J 6 bases short, with 11 bases between. In nucleotides, the CDR3 is TGTGCCAGCTCACCCGTCGAGTCTGATGGCTACACCTTC. It yields the protein CASSPVESDGYTF.

The V call is TRBV20-1, the J call TRBJ2-7; D possibly corresponds to TRBD1 (6 bases). Trimming left V 7 bases short and J 5 bases short, with 12 bases between. Looked up from germline, CDR1 is DFQATT and CDR2 is SNEGSKA (reference sequence). The CDR3 is 11 amino acids. For the CDR3, the DNA is TGCAGTGTGGGCAGGGGAAACGAGCAGTACTTC. This codes for CSVGRGNEQYF.

The rearrangement joins TRBV6-5 to TRBJ2-3, with 7 positions matching TRBD1. This CDR3 has 15 amino acids. CDR1 is MNHEY, CDR2 SVGAGI, per germline. The ends lost 6 bases at V and 1 base at J; junction bases unmatched: 7. As DNA, the CDR3 is TGTGCCAGCAGCTACCGGGACAGTCGCACAGATACGCAGTATTTT. Protein product: CASSYRDSRTDTQYF.

This clone was recorded a few times. The chain has TRBV9 and TRBJ2-7; TRBD1 matches 8 bases. J lost 5 bases, V lost 0 bases, and 1 base had no gene match. This CDR3 has 13 amino acids. Germline CDR1 SGDLS, CDR2 YYNGEE. The CDR3 is CASSVDRGNEQYF. CDR3 nucleotides: TGTGCCAGCAGCGTAGACAGGGGGAACGAGCAGTACTTC.

The chain is built from TRBV7-9 and TRBJ2-3, with 8 bases lining up with TRBD1. The J segment lost 6 bases and the V segment lost 1 base, leaving 3 bases of the junction unmatched. The V gene's germline CDR1 is SEHNR and CDR2 FQNEAQ (reference sequence). The CDR3 is 14 residues long. The CDR3 nucleotides are TGTGCCAGCAGCTTAGAAAACAGGGGGGATACGCAGTATTTT. Protein sequence: CASSLENRGDTQYF.

The table lists this clone with a few counts. V gene TRBV5-6 combines with J gene TRBJ2-4, with TRBD1 as a possible D gene (6 bases). Germline V gene sequence: CDR1 SGHDT, CDR2 YYEEEE. V dropped 0 bases and J dropped 0 bases, with 10 bases sitting between them. The CDR3 is made up of 16 amino acids. The CDR3 DNA reads TGTGCCAGCAGCTTGGCCCGGACAGAAGCCAAAAACATTCAGTACTTC. This encodes CASSLARTEAKNIQYF.

V gene TRBV25-1 combines with J gene TRBJ2-7; D is unclear. Germline assignment: CDR1 MGHDK and CDR2 SYGVNS. Trimming took 4 bases from V and 7 from J, leaving 14 bases between them. CDR3 length: 13 residues. The CDR3 coding sequence is TGTGCCAGCAGTGCTCCTTATGGGTCGGAGCAGTACTTC. As protein: CASSAPYGSEQYF.

V is TRBV6-5 and J is TRBJ2-2, with D possibly TRBD1 on 5 matching bases. The germline V gene encodes CDR1 MNHEY and CDR2 SVGAGI. V lost 7 bases and J lost 3, with 12 bases in between. The CDR3 loop spans 14 amino acids. The CDR3: CASTITGYTGELFF. CDR3 sequence (DNA): TGTGCCAGCACCATTACAGGATACACCGGGGAGCTGTTTTTT.

The rearrangement links TRBV7-9 to TRBJ2-7, with 7 positions matching TRBD1. This CDR3 has 14 amino acids. Per germline, CDR1 SEHNR and CDR2 FQNEAQ (reference sequence). With 5 bases clipped from V and 2 bases from J, the junction kept 6 bases outside the gene matches. CDR3 in amino acids: CASSTYRGPYEQYF. Written as DNA, the CDR3 is TGTGCCAGCAGCACGTACAGGGGACCCTACGAGCAGTACTTC.

The chain has TRBV18 and TRBJ1-1, with D tentatively TRBD1 (5 bases). Trimming shortened V by 3 bases and J by 4 bases, and 15 bases separated the two germline ends. This CDR3 has 15 residues. Germline loops: CDR1 KGHSH, CDR2 LQKENI. In DNA, the CDR3 is TGTGCCAGCTCACCTCGTGAGGGCGGGGGCACTGAAGCTTTCTTT. Its protein is CASSPREGGGTEAFF.

The genes are TRBV12-5 and TRBJ2-5; D is ambiguous. The V end was cut by 1 base, the J end by 0 bases, with 6 bases between. Per germline, CDR1 LGHNT and CDR2 FRNRAP. This CDR3 spans 14 amino acids. The CDR3 DNA follows: TGTGCTAGTGGTTTGGCAGCGTACCAAGAGACCCAGTACTTC. Protein product: CASGLAAYQETQYF.

The table lists this clone with a few counts. J is TRBJ1-1 and V is TRBV2; D remains ambiguous. In germline, CDR1 is SNHLY, CDR2 FYNNEI. Trimming took off 2 bases at V and 6 bases at J, with 4 bases between the two ends. The CDR3 covers 11 residues. This CDR3 reads CASSESAEAFF. DNA of the CDR3: TGTGCCAGCAGTGAATCGGCTGAAGCTTTCTTT.

The rearrangement joins TRBV7-9 to TRBJ1-1, with D unclear. This CDR3 contains 12 residues. The V end lost 5 bases, the J end lost 4 bases, and 8 bases lay between the germline ends. Germline loops: CDR1 SEHNR, CDR2 FQNEAQ (reference sequence). The CDR3 here is CASSRTPTEAFF. The CDR3 DNA is TGTGCCAGCAGCCGAACCCCCACTGAAGCTTTCTTT.

The rearrangement uses TRBV29-1 and TRBJ1-2; D perhaps matches TRBD1 (6 bases). In germline, CDR1 is SQVTM, CDR2 ANQGSEA. The V end lost 4 bases, the J end lost 3 bases, and 12 bases lay between the germline ends. The CDR3 consists of 13 residues. This CDR3 is CSVALQGDYGYTF. CDR3 DNA: TGCAGCGTTGCCTTACAGGGCGACTATGGCTACACCTTC. Combining the CDR3 with reference TRBV29-1 and TRBJ1-2 gives the whole variable domain SAVISQKPSRDICQRGTSLTIQCQVDSQVTMMFWYRQQPGQSLTLIATANQGSEATYESGFVIDKFPISRPNLTFSTLTVSNMSPEDSSIYLCSVALQGDYGYTFGSGTRLTVV.

This clone was picked up a small number of times. The chain combines TRBV7-7 with TRBJ1-6; no reliable D call. CDR1 is SSHAT and CDR2 is FNYEAQ in the germline V gene (reference sequence). The CDR3 loop spans 9 amino acids. V was pared by 5 bases and J by 16 bases, with 6 bases between. The CDR3 protein is CASSPPLHF. DNA of the CDR3: TGTGCCAGCAGCCCCCCACTCCACTTT.

This clone was detected only a few times. V usage is TRBV5-1 and J usage is TRBJ2-1, with 9 bases that match TRBD1. V shed 2 bases and J 8 bases; nucleotides not matched to a gene: 8. This CDR3 is built from 15 residues. Germline CDR1 and CDR2: SGHRS and YFSETQ. The chain's CDR3 is CASSFGTGFTHEQFF. The CDR3 bases are TGCGCCAGCAGCTTTGGGACAGGGTTTACGCATGAGCAGTTCTTC.

In regard to this clone: Within the sample, other DNA sequences also encode this same CDR3. The CDR3 region is CASSEQGNYGYTF. The CDR3 nucleotides are TGTGCCAGCAGTGAACAGGGGAACTATGGCTACACCTTC. The chain links TRBV2 to TRBJ1-2; possibly TRBD1 for D (6 bases). This CDR3 is built from 13 residues. Germline V gene sequence: CDR1 SNHLY, CDR2 FYNNEI. Trimming took off 2 bases at V and 2 bases at J, with 6 bases between the two ends.